This TCR beta chain was documented in a study of CD4+ T cells in melanoma. The repertoire was sequenced with immunoSEQ multiplex PCR; TCRdb's copy has only in-frame clones and lacks some. Found here are about 13,000 clones, 68% of them singletons; the top ten hold 15% to 20%. The CDR3 covers 15 residues. Germline loops: CDR1 SGHVS, CDR2 FQNEAQ. The V end was cut by 5 bases, the J end by 4 bases, with 14 bases between. The rearrangement uses TRBV7-8 and TRBJ1-4, with D hard to call. The sequence derives from a human donor with melanoma. The sample consisted of cells from a culture (not recorded whether cultured in vitro). The CDR3 here is CASSQARAINEKLFF. The DNA of the CDR3 is TGTGCCAGCAGCCAGGCGCGGGCAATTAATGAAAAACTGTTTTTT.